This entry features one T cell receptor beta chain sequence. Germline CDR1 is MNHNS and CDR2 is SASEGT. Trimming removed 2 bases at V and 2 bases at J, with 22 bases between. The CDR3 totals 19 residues. These data are taken from a study of blood T cell repertoires in COVID-19. Study overall: The United States, Italy and Spain provided the acute and convalescent COVID-19 samples. Nucleic acid was either cDNA or gDNA, and it came from T cells, B-cell-depleted T cells, or PBMCs.

Method: immunoSEQ multiplex PCR; TCRdb's copy keeps in-frame clones and lacks some. The sample has a few hundred thousand clones, around 82% seen once; the top ten hold roughly 3%. This clonotype originated in a woman aged 18-35 years with acute or convalescent COVID-19. The gene calls are TRBV6-1 and TRBJ1-5; D gene unclear. Sequenced: peripheral blood. The CDR3 DNA is TGTGCCAGCAGTGAAACCTTTAGGCTACGGGTATCCGGCAATCAGCCCCAGCATTTT. It is translated as CASSETFRLRVSGNQPQHF.